These 9 T cell receptor beta chains were sequenced from one sample in a study of technical replicates of blood from a handful of donors. Some clones are missing from TCRdb's copy, which holds only in-frame ones; the method was immunoSEQ multiplex PCR. The sample carries about 89,000 clones, over 85% recorded once. Source material: T cells isolated from PBMCs. The receptor source for this set is a human donor in good health.

The genes are TRBV27 and TRBJ2-7, with D hard to call. The CDR3 length is 14 residues. Trimming pared 2 bases from V and 2 bases from J, leaving 10 bases between. From germline, CDR1 is MNHEY and CDR2 SMNVEV (reference sequence). The CDR3 protein is CASSLGALTYEQYF. CDR3 in DNA: TGTGCCAGCAGTTTAGGTGCACTTACCTACGAGCAGTACTTC.

The chain recombines TRBV6-1 with TRBJ1-1; 9 nucleotides agree with TRBD1. Per the germline V gene, CDR1 is MNHNS and CDR2 is SASEGT. V was pared by 4 bases and J by 9 bases, with 12 bases of the junction left unmatched. The CDR3 runs 15 residues. The CDR3 region has the DNA TGTGCCAGCAGTGCACCCGGGACAGGGCCAATACAAGCTTTCTTT. Its protein product is CASSAPGTGPIQAFF.

This chain joins TRBV29-1 and TRBJ1-1, with a weak D call TRBD1 (6 bases). V lost 7 bases to trimming and J lost 6 bases, with 18 bases between them. CDR1 is SQVTM and CDR2 is ANQGSEA in the germline V gene. The CDR3 length is 13 residues. In DNA, the CDR3 is TGCAGCGGCCGCAGGGGCGGGAGTTCTGAAGCTTTCTTT. It encodes CSGRRGGSSEAFF.

This clone was seen a single time. The chain has TRBV5-1 and TRBJ2-3; 9 nucleotides line up with TRBD1. This CDR3 comprises 14 residues. V was pared by 4 bases and J by 6 bases, with 6 bases of the junction left unmatched. Germline CDR1 SGHRS, CDR2 YFSETQ. The CDR3 protein is CASSPGQGRDTQYF. The DNA of the CDR3 is TGCGCCAGCAGCCCGGGACAGGGCCGGGATACGCAGTATTTT.

This chain links TRBV9 with TRBJ2-7; tentatively, D is TRBD1 (7 bases). The CDR3 extends over 15 amino acids. The germline V and J ends were trimmed by 4 bases and 1 base, with 15 bases remaining between them. Germline V CDR1 and CDR2: SGDLS, YYNGEE. CDR3 amino acids: CASSPTGDFSYEQYF. In DNA form, the CDR3 reads TGTGCCAGCAGCCCAACAGGGGACTTTTCCTACGAGCAGTACTTC.

The V call is TRBV21-1, the J call TRBJ2-1; the table's D call of TRBD2 was not tested on the DNA. TRBV21-1 is a documented pseudogene. The CDR3 spans 13 residues. The CDR3 DNA sequence: TGTGCCAGCAGCGGGAGAAAGACGAATGAGCAGTTCTTC. Translated: CASSGRKTNEQFF.

The gene calls are TRBV5-1 and TRBJ1-1, with 11 nucleotides matching TRBD1. The CDR3 sequence is 14 residues long. With 4 bases clipped from V and 3 bases from J, the junction kept 2 bases outside the gene matches. Looked up from germline, CDR1 is SGHRS and CDR2 is YFSETQ. The CDR3 region has the DNA TGCGCCAGCAGCGGGACAGGGGGGGACACTGAAGCTTTCTTT. Its protein is CASSGTGGDTEAFF.

This clone is a singleton in its sample. The chain links TRBV30 to TRBJ1-3; D might be TRBD1 (5 bases). The CDR3 contains 14 residues. Germline V gene sequence: CDR1 GTSNPN, CDR2 SVGIG (reference sequence). Trimming removed 0 bases at V and 4 bases at J, with 10 bases between. This CDR3 is CAWSVQGVGNTIYF. The CDR3 DNA reads TGTGCCTGGAGTGTACAAGGGGTCGGAAACACCATATATTTT.

With regard to this clone: A read error may account for a junction end that differs from germline. This chain uses TRBV19 with TRBJ2-1; 11 bases fit TRBD2. Germline V gene sequence: CDR1 LNHDA, CDR2 SQIVND (reference sequence). This CDR3 is built from 14 residues. The CDR3 nucleotides read TGTGCCAGTAGAATAGCGGGGGGGCCGGGTGAGCAGTTCTTC. This sequence encodes CASRIAGGPGEQFF. The variable domain in full, completed from reference TRBV19 and TRBJ2-1, reads DGGITQSPKYLFRKEGQNVTLSCEQNLNHDAMYWYRQDPGQGLRLIYYSQIVNDFQKGDIAEGYSVSREKKESFPLTVTSAQKNPTAFYLCASRIAGGPGEQFFGPGTRLTVL.